These T cell receptor beta chains were read from a single sample in a study of T cell repertoires in cytomegalovirus infection. TCRdb reprocessed the reads via MiXCR and lists one record per CDR3 protein. Of fewer than 1,000,000 distinct CDR3 sequences listed, roughly 30% are singletons. The antigens of these receptors remain unknown. The sequenced sample was cultured CD8+ T cells from PBMCs, obtained from culture after CMV antigen stimulation. These receptors all come from a human donor in good health (CMV status not recorded). Some clones in this sample may be carry-over from other donors' samples. The conserved cysteine and the conserved F or W are not part of the CDR3 here. The order of the fields is clone size, V gene, J gene, CDR3 protein. Clone sizes are given selectively: once, few, many, or a class where the clone is expanded.

clone size: -
V gene: TRBV20-1
J gene: TRBJ1-3
CDR3 protein: SARGPVNGNTIY

clone size: few
V gene: TRBV19
J gene: TRBJ1-1
CDR3 protein: ASSMGPAFEAF

clone size: -
V gene: TRBV27
J gene: TRBJ1-1
CDR3 protein: ASRGRQVDRNTEAF

clone size: -
V gene: TRBV12-3/TRBV12-4
J gene: TRBJ1-3
CDR3 protein: ALHGTGNTIY

clone size: few
V gene: TRBV7-8
J gene: TRBJ2-3
CDR3 protein: ASSLGASGGRTDTQY

clone size: -
V gene: TRBV6-6
J gene: TRBJ2-2
CDR3 protein: ASSDFYNTGELF

clone size: once
V gene: TRBV7-4
J gene: TRBJ2-2
CDR3 protein: VSSYYSGRGRTGELF

clone size: -
V gene: TRBV19
J gene: TRBJ1-2
CDR3 protein: ATWGQGGSYYGYT

clone size: -
V gene: TRBV5-6
J gene: TRBJ2-7
CDR3 protein: ASSVIAGAFYEQY

clone size: once
V gene: TRBV3-1
J gene: TRBJ2-5
CDR3 protein: VSSVSGWRETQY

clone size: -
V gene: TRBV12-3/TRBV12-4
J gene: TRBJ2-5
CDR3 protein: ASSDPSGEEY

clone size: -
V gene: TRBV11-2
J gene: TRBJ2-1
CDR3 protein: ASRVDRVNEQF

clone size: few
V gene: TRBV7-6
J gene: TRBJ2-5
CDR3 protein: ASSLAWGAGETQY

clone size: -
V gene: TRBV28
J gene: TRBJ2-7
CDR3 protein: ASSPPPGAADYEQY

clone size: few
V gene: TRBV19
J gene: TRBJ1-1
CDR3 protein: ASSSLDSRTEAF

clone size: few
V gene: TRBV6-5
J gene: TRBJ1-2
CDR3 protein: ASSYSTTGAGGGYT

clone size: -
V gene: TRBV20-1
J gene: TRBJ2-7
CDR3 protein: SAMPWTDVYEQY

clone size: once
V gene: TRBV10-3
J gene: TRBJ2-6
CDR3 protein: AISESTGVLRSGANVLT

clone size: once
V gene: TRBV18
J gene: TRBJ2-7
CDR3 protein: ASSPRTSGAIYEQY

clone size: -
V gene: TRBV29-1
J gene: TRBJ1-1
CDR3 protein: SVEDRNTEAF

clone size: many
V gene: TRBV7-2
J gene: TRBJ2-7
CDR3 protein: ASSLGSAYEQY

clone size: -
V gene: TRBV20-1
J gene: TRBJ2-2
CDR3 protein: SARDFRAVTENTGELF

clone size: many
V gene: TRBV7-2
J gene: TRBJ2-7
CDR3 protein: ASSRSTIIQCEQY

clone size: -
V gene: TRBV5-5
J gene: TRBJ1-1
CDR3 protein: ASSLEAGENTEAF